In its sample, the clone carrying this TCR beta chain was seen a few times. Its matching antigen is unknown. V was pared by 1 base and J by 8 bases, with 20 bases between. The CDR3 contains 16 residues. The V gene's germline CDR1 is LGHNA and CDR2 YSLEER. These data originate in a study of beta chain features in type 1 diabetes. Notes on the study in general: Among patients with Type 1 diabetes, TCRB CDR3s were moderately but significantly shorter in every one of the four CD4+ subsets.

Of the isolated RNA, all was reverse transcribed, and so the sequenced material was expressed TCRB transcripts. TCRdb's table, derived via immunoSEQ multiplex PCR, lists solely in-frame clones and lacks some. The data hold some 280,000 clones, with approximately 14% observed a single time. The chain is built from TRBV4-3 and TRBJ1-2; no firm D call. The material sequenced was naive CD4+ T cells from blood. This TCR was recovered from a man between 25 and 39 years old with type 1 diabetes. The CDR3 DNA reads TGCGCCAGCAGCCAAGTTCGGACTGACGAGTTTCCCGGCTACACCTTC. Protein sequence: CASSQVRTDEFPGYTF.